This record covers a single TCR beta chain. V lost 3 bases and J lost 6; bases outside the gene matches: 5. CDR1 is LGHNA, CDR2 YNFKEQ, per germline. The CDR3 is made up of 15 amino acids. Random hexamers served to reverse transcribe roughly 0.5 to 1 ug RNA. MiXCR, run by TCRdb on the immunoSEQ multiplex PCR reads, gives a single entry per CDR3 protein. The data contain about 140,000 distinct CDR3 sequences, 85% to 95% of them seen just once; the ten biggest clones take up around 0.2%. The data originate from a study of CD8 T cells in Susac syndrome. This chain joins TRBV4-2 and TRBJ2-1; TRBD2 aligns across 10 bases. The sample consisted of CD8+ T cells from PBMCs. The receptor was isolated from a human donor with Susac syndrome. CDR3 sequence: CASSQLAGAPNEQFF. The CDR3 region has the DNA TGTGCCAGCAGCCAGCTAGCGGGAGCACCCAATGAGCAGTTCTTC.